This T cell receptor (beta chain) was observed in a study of vaccination and CD4 T cells after COVID-19. Overall study context: The stimulating agents, overlapping spike peptides, came from SARS-CoV-2, HCoV-NL63, HCoV-OC43 and HCoV-229E. General observations from the study: A nonsignificant median increase from roughly 21 to 40 SARS-CoV-2-reactive clonotypes was observed.

Indicated treatment: roughly 10-day PBMC culture with coronavirus spike peptide pools or control peptides (ViraFEST assay). About this clonotype itself: Its antigen remains unknown.

The CDR3 runs to 14 residues. J lost 4 bases, V lost 0 bases, and 2 bases had no gene match. In germline, CDR1 is GTSNPN, CDR2 SVGIG (reference sequence). With the Oncomine TCR Beta short-read assay, DNA from cultured CD4+ T cells was sequenced. In TCRdb, the PCR reads were re-called with MiXCR into one record per CDR3 protein. This sample has around 21,000 distinct CDR3 sequences; 45% to 60% occur once, and the top ten carry 6.5% to 8.5%. Material for sequencing was CD4+ T cells from blood, cultured in vitro. The source of this sequence is a human donor who had recovered from COVID-19. This chain joins TRBV30 and TRBJ2-5, with 10 bases that match TRBD2. The CDR3 nucleotides are TGTGCCTGGAGTGTAATAGCGGGAGGAGAGACCCAGTACTTC. Its protein is CAWSVIAGGETQYF.